The present T cell receptor beta chain was sequenced within a study of T-cell memory formation after mild COVID-19. Study information: Each donor largely had its own TCR clusters. Study outcomes and limitations: The authors left the SARS-CoV-2 specificity of second-wave clones peaking on day 37 unconfirmed.

TCR alpha and TCR beta cDNA libraries carrying sample barcodes and UMIs were produced by 5'RACE using constant-segment primers. Using its own MiXCR run on the 5' RACE reads, TCRdb lists one record per CDR3 protein. The sample consists of some 340,000 distinct CDR3 sequences, approximately 12% of them appearing once. This CDR3 has 10 residues. Trimming shortened V by 4 bases and J by 10 bases, and 7 bases separated the two germline ends. In germline, CDR1 is MNHNY, CDR2 SVGAGI (reference sequence). This clonotype appeared a few times. Its specificity is unknown. This sequence was found in a man in his late teens or twenties who had mild COVID-19 (a few samples of this study predate the infection). Cell type and time point are not known. The sequencing sample was made of PBMCs or a T cell subset sorted from them (not recorded which). The rearrangement links TRBV6-6 to TRBJ1-2; perhaps TRBD1 as D (5 bases). CDR3 residues: CASSSRDYTF. CDR3 nucleotides: TGTGCCAGCAGTTCCAGGGACTACACCTTC.